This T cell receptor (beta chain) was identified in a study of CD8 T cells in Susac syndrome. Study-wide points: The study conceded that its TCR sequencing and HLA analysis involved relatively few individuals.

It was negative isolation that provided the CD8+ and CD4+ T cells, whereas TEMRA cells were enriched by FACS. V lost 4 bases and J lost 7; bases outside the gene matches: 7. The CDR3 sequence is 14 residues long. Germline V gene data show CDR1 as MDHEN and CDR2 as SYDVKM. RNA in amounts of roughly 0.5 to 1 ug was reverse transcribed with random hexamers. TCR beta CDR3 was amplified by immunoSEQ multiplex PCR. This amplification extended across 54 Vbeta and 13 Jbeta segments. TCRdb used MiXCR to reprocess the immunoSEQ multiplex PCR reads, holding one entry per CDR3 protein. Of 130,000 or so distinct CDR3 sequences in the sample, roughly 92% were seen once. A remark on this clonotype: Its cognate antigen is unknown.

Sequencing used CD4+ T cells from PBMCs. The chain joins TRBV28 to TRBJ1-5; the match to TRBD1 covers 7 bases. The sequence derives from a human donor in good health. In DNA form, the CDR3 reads TGTGCCAGCAGTTCCCGACAGGGCGGCCAGCCCCAGCATTTT. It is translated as CASSSRQGGQPQHF.